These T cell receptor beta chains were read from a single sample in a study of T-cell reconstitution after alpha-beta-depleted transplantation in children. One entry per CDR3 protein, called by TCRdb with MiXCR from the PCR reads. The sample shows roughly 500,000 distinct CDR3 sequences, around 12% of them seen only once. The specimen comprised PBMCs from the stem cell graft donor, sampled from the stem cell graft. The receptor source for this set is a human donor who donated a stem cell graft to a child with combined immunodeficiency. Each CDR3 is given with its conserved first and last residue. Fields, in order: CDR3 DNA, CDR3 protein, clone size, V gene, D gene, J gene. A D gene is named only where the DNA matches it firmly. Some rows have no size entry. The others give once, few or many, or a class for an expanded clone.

CDR3 DNA: TGTGCCAGCAGCGGGACTGGCGTAGAGGATGAGCAGTTCTTC; CDR3 protein: CASSGTGVEDEQFF; clone size: .; V gene: TRBV7-3; D gene: .; J gene: TRBJ2-1
CDR3 DNA: TGTGCCAGCAGCCTAGGGGTGTCTGGGGAGCTGTTTTTT; CDR3 protein: CASSLGVSGELFF; clone size: few; V gene: TRBV27; D gene: .; J gene: TRBJ2-2
CDR3 DNA: TGCAGCGCGAATCAACCCAGGGACAGGGGGTTAGGCTATGGCTACACCTTC; CDR3 protein: CSANQPRDRGLGYGYTF; clone size: .; V gene: TRBV29-1; D gene: TRBD1; J gene: TRBJ1-2
CDR3 DNA: TGTGCCAGCAGCGTATACGGGACACCAGGGACGGAGCACGAGCAGTACTTC; CDR3 protein: CASSVYGTPGTEHEQYF; clone size: many; V gene: TRBV9; D gene: .; J gene: TRBJ2-7
CDR3 DNA: TGTGCCAGCAGTTTAGGGGGAGGGCCCAACAATCAGCCCCAGCATTTT; CDR3 protein: CASSLGGGPNNQPQHF; clone size: few; V gene: TRBV12-3/TRBV12-4; D gene: .; J gene: TRBJ1-5
CDR3 DNA: TGTGCCAGCAGCTTGGGACCGACAGGGGCCTCCTACAATGAGCAGTTCTTC; CDR3 protein: CASSLGPTGASYNEQFF; clone size: .; V gene: TRBV7-9; D gene: TRBD1; J gene: TRBJ2-1
CDR3 DNA: TGTGCCAGCAGCCAAAACCTAGCGGGAGATCCCTACGAGCAGTACTTC; CDR3 protein: CASSQNLAGDPYEQYF; clone size: .; V gene: TRBV7-2; D gene: TRBD2; J gene: TRBJ2-7
CDR3 DNA: TGTGCCAGCAGAAGGGGCCGCCTAACCTACGAGCAGTACTTC; CDR3 protein: CASRRGRLTYEQYF; clone size: few; V gene: TRBV13; D gene: .; J gene: TRBJ2-7
CDR3 DNA: TGCGCCAGCAGCTTGGAGAAGGGGGCCCACACAGATACGCAGTATTTT; CDR3 protein: CASSLEKGAHTDTQYF; clone size: many; V gene: TRBV5-1; D gene: TRBD1; J gene: TRBJ2-3
CDR3 DNA: TGCAGCGGGGACGAGTTTCCGATTGGAAATACGCAGTATTTT; CDR3 protein: CSGDEFPIGNTQYF; clone size: few; V gene: TRBV29-1; D gene: .; J gene: TRBJ2-3
CDR3 DNA: TGCGCCAGCAGCCGGAGCTTCAAATCTGGAAACACCATATATTTT; CDR3 protein: CASSRSFKSGNTIYF; clone size: few; V gene: TRBV4-3; D gene: .; J gene: TRBJ1-3
CDR3 DNA: TGCAGCGTTGAGCGGACTAGCACCACAGATACGCAGTATTTT; CDR3 protein: CSVERTSTTDTQYF; clone size: many; V gene: TRBV29-1; D gene: TRBD2; J gene: TRBJ2-3
CDR3 DNA: TGTGCCAGCAGCTTAGCGCCCACTGAAGCTTTCTTT; CDR3 protein: CASSLAPTEAFF; clone size: few; V gene: TRBV7-9; D gene: .; J gene: TRBJ1-1
CDR3 DNA: TGCGCCAGCAGCCAAGACAACGGTAACACTGAAGCTTTCTTT; CDR3 protein: CASSQDNGNTEAFF; clone size: .; V gene: TRBV4-3; D gene: .; J gene: TRBJ1-1
CDR3 DNA: TGCAGCGTTGTGTCTGGCGGGAGGGTTGAGCAGTTCTTC; CDR3 protein: CSVVSGGRVEQFF; clone size: many; V gene: TRBV29-1; D gene: TRBD2; J gene: TRBJ2-1
CDR3 DNA: TGTGCCAGCAGCGTTCTGACAGGGATGGGCAATCAGCCCCAGCATTTT; CDR3 protein: CASSVLTGMGNQPQHF; clone size: .; V gene: TRBV9; D gene: TRBD1; J gene: TRBJ1-5
CDR3 DNA: TGCAGTGCTAGGGGGACTAGCGGGGGCCCAGATACGCAGTATTTT; CDR3 protein: CSARGTSGGPDTQYF; clone size: few; V gene: TRBV20-1; D gene: TRBD2; J gene: TRBJ2-3
CDR3 DNA: TGTGCCAGCAGAAGCGGTCTAGCGGGGGGGCCGGGGAATGAGCAGTTCTTC; CDR3 protein: CASRSGLAGGPGNEQFF; clone size: .; V gene: TRBV12-3/TRBV12-4; D gene: TRBD2; J gene: TRBJ2-1
CDR3 DNA: TGCAGTGCTAGAGATCTAGGGGACAGCTACAATGAGCAGTTCTTC; CDR3 protein: CSARDLGDSYNEQFF; clone size: .; V gene: TRBV20-1; D gene: TRBD1; J gene: TRBJ2-1
CDR3 DNA: TGCAGCGTTGATCTAAGGGTGGAGACCCAGTACTTC; CDR3 protein: CSVDLRVETQYF; clone size: few; V gene: TRBV29-1; D gene: .; J gene: TRBJ2-5
CDR3 DNA: TGTGCCAGCAGCCTGGGGGGGGTCAATCAGCCCCAGCATTTT; CDR3 protein: CASSLGGVNQPQHF; clone size: many; V gene: TRBV12-3/TRBV12-4; D gene: .; J gene: TRBJ1-5
CDR3 DNA: TGTGCCAGCAGCGGCGACAGGGGAAGAACTGGAAACACCATATATTTT; CDR3 protein: CASSGDRGRTGNTIYF; clone size: .; V gene: TRBV9; D gene: TRBD1; J gene: TRBJ1-3
CDR3 DNA: TGTGCCAGCTCACCGGGGGATTGGTCTGAAGCTTTCTTT; CDR3 protein: CASSPGDWSEAFF; clone size: .; V gene: TRBV18; D gene: .; J gene: TRBJ1-1
CDR3 DNA: TGTGCCAGCAGCCCGGGGACTAGCGAAGAGACCCAGTACTTC; CDR3 protein: CASSPGTSEETQYF; clone size: few; V gene: TRBV7-3; D gene: TRBD2; J gene: TRBJ2-5
CDR3 DNA: TGCAGCGTTGGATCGGACAGGAACAATCAGCCCCAGCATTTT; CDR3 protein: CSVGSDRNNQPQHF; clone size: .; V gene: TRBV29-1; D gene: TRBD1; J gene: TRBJ1-5
CDR3 DNA: TGTGCCAGCAGCCGGACAGAGCTAGGGGGTTACTATGGCTACACCTTC; CDR3 protein: CASSRTELGGYYGYTF; clone size: many; V gene: TRBV6-5; D gene: .; J gene: TRBJ1-2
CDR3 DNA: TGTGCCAGCAGACCTAACCGAGCTGGAAAACTGTTTTTT; CDR3 protein: CASRPNRAGKLFF; clone size: few; V gene: TRBV27; D gene: .; J gene: TRBJ1-4
CDR3 DNA: TGTGCCAGTAGTATGAATCGGCAGGACTACACCTTC; CDR3 protein: CASSMNRQDYTF; clone size: few; V gene: TRBV19; D gene: .; J gene: TRBJ1-2
CDR3 DNA: TGTGCCAGCAGCCCAGGGACTAGCGGGGACACAGATACGCAGTATTTT; CDR3 protein: CASSPGTSGDTDTQYF; clone size: .; V gene: TRBV7-7; D gene: TRBD2; J gene: TRBJ2-3
CDR3 DNA: TGTGCCAGCAGCTTAATGGTTTACACCGGGGAGCTGTTTTTT; CDR3 protein: CASSLMVYTGELFF; clone size: .; V gene: TRBV11-1; D gene: .; J gene: TRBJ2-2
CDR3 DNA: TGTGCCAGTTCCCAGAGCTCCTACAATGAGCAGTTCTTC; CDR3 protein: CASSQSSYNEQFF; clone size: many; V gene: TRBV4-3; D gene: .; J gene: TRBJ2-1
CDR3 DNA: TGTGCCAGCAGCCCAGGGGGCATCGGATCCGGGGAGCTGTTTTTT; CDR3 protein: CASSPGGIGSGELFF; clone size: many; V gene: TRBV9; D gene: TRBD1; J gene: TRBJ2-2
CDR3 DNA: TGTGCCAGCAGCTCAGGGGTATATGAGCAGTTCTTC; CDR3 protein: CASSSGVYEQFF; clone size: .; V gene: TRBV5-6; D gene: .; J gene: TRBJ2-1
CDR3 DNA: TGTGCCAGCAGCTCAGACTCCCTGGGGGGCGAGCAGTACTTC; CDR3 protein: CASSSDSLGGEQYF; clone size: few; V gene: TRBV7-2; D gene: .; J gene: TRBJ2-7
CDR3 DNA: TGTGCCAGCAGCTACCCCCACGGATCTAGCGGGAGGGTGGACGAGCAGTACTTC; CDR3 protein: CASSYPHGSSGRVDEQYF; clone size: few; V gene: TRBV7-2; D gene: TRBD2; J gene: TRBJ2-7
CDR3 DNA: TGTGCCAGCTTTCGAGGGGGCTCTTCGGGAAAACTGTTTTTT; CDR3 protein: CASFRGGSSGKLFF; clone size: many; V gene: TRBV25-1; D gene: TRBD1; J gene: TRBJ1-4